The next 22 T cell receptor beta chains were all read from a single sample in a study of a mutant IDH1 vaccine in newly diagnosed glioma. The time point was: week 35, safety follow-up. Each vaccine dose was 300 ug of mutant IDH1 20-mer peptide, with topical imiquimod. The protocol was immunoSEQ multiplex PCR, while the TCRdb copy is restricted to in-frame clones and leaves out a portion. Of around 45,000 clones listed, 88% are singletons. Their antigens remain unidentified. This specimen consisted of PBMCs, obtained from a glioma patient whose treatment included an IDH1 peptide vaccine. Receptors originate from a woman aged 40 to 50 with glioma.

In DNA, the CDR3 is TGCGCCAGTACAGGGGGCTTGAACACCGGGGAGCTGTTTTTT. Its translation is CASTGGLNTGELFF. The chain uses TRBV5-1 and TRBJ2-2; 9 positions match TRBD1. V trimming: 8 bases; J trimming: 1 base; junction bases outside the gene matches: 3. Germline assignment: CDR1 SGHRS and CDR2 YFSETQ. The CDR3 loop spans 14 amino acids.

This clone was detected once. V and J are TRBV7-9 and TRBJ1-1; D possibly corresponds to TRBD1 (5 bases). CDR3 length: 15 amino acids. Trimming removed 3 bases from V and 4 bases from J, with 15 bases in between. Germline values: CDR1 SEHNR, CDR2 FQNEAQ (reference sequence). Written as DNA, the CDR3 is TGTGCCAGCAGCTTCCTATTAGGGGTGCGCACTGAAGCTTTCTTT. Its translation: CASSFLLGVRTEAFF.

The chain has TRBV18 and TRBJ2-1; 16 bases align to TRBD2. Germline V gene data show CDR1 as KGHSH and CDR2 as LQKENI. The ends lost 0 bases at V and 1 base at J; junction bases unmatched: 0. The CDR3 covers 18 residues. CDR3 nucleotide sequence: TGTGCCAGCTCACCACCGGGACTAGCGGGAGGGTCCTACAATGAGCAGTTCTTC. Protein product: CASSPPGLAGGSYNEQFF.

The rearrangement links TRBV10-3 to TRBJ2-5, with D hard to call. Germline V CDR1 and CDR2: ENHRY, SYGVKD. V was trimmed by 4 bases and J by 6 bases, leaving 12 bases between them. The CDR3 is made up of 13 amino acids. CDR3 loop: CAISVDPGKTQYF. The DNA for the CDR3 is TGTGCCATCAGTGTGGATCCAGGAAAGACCCAGTACTTC.

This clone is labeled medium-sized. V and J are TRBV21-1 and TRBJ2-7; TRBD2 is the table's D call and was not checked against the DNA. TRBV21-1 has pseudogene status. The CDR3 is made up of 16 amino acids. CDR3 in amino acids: CASTLAGALTSYEQYF. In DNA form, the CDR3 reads TGTGCCAGCACCTTAGCGGGGGCGCTGACATCCTACGAGCAGTACTTC.

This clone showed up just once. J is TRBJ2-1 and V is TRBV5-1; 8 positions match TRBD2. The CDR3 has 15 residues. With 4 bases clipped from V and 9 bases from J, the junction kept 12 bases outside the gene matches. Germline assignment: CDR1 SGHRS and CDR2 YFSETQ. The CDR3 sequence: CASSPPPGGPGEQFF. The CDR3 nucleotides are TGCGCCAGCAGCCCTCCTCCGGGAGGGCCGGGTGAGCAGTTCTTC.

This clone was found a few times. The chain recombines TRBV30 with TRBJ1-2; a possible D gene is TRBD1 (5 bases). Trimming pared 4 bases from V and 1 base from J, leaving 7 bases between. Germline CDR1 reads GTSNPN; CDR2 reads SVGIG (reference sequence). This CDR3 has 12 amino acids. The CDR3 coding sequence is TGTGCCTGGAAGGGGAGTAACTATGGCTACACCTTC. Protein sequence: CAWKGSNYGYTF. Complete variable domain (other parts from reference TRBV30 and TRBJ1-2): SQTIHQWPATLVQPVGSPLSLECTVEGTSNPNLYWYRQAAGRGLQLLFYSVGIGQISSEVPQNLSASRPQDRQFILSSKKLLLSDSGFYLCAWKGSNYGYTFGSGTRLTVV.

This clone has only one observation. CDR3 sequence (DNA): TGCGCCAGCAGCCAAAATACAGGGGGGATCACTGAAGCTTTCTTT. Amino acid sequence: CASSQNTGGITEAFF. V and J are TRBV4-1 and TRBJ1-1, with 8 bases lining up with TRBD1. The V segment lost 2 bases and the J segment 4 bases; nucleotides outside the gene matches: 6. The germline V gene has CDR1 MGHRA and CDR2 YSYEKL. The CDR3 is 15 residues long.

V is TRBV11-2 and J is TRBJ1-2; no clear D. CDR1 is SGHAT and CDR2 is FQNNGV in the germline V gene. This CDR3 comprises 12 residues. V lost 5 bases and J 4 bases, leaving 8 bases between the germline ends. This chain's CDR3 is CASSAPSYGYTF. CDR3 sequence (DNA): TGTGCCAGCAGCGCCCCGAGCTATGGCTACACCTTC.

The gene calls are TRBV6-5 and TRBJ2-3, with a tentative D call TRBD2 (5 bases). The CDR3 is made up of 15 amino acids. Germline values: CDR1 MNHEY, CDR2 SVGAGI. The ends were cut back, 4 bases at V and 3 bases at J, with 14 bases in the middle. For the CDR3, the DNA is TGTGCCAGCAGTTTGTATTCGGGGTTTACAGATACGCAGTATTTT. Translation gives CASSLYSGFTDTQYF.

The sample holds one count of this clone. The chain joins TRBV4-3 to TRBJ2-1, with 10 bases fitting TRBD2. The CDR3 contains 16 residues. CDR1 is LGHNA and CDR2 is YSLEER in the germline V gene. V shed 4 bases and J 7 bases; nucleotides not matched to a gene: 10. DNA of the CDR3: TGCGCCAGCAGCCCCGTGGGAGCGGGGGGGCAAAATGAGCAGTTCTTC. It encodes CASSPVGAGGQNEQFF.

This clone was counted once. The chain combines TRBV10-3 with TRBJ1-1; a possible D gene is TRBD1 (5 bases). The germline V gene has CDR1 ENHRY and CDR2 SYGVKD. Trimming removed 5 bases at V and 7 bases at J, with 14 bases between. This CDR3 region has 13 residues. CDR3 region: CAISLQGGGEAFF. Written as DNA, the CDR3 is TGTGCCATCAGTCTCCAGGGAGGAGGTGAAGCTTTCTTT.

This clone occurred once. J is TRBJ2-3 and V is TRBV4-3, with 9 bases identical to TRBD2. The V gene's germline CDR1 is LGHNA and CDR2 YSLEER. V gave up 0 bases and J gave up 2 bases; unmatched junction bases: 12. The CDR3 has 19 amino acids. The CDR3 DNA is TGCGCCAGCAGCCAAGAGGGGAGAGCTAGCGGGGCCTACACAGATACGCAGTATTTT. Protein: CASSQEGRASGAYTDTQYF.

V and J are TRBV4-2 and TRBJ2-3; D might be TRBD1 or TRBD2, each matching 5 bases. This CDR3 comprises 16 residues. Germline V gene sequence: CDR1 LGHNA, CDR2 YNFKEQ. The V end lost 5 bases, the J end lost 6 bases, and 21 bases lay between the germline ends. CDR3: CASSFFPGPTPDTQYF. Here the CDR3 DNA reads TGTGCCAGCAGCTTTTTCCCGGGACCGACCCCGGATACGCAGTATTTT.

The CDR3 reads CASSQGEGSTGEQYF. The CDR3 DNA reads as TGCGCCAGCAGCCAAGGAGAGGGGTCGACGGGCGAGCAGTACTTC. This chain links TRBV4-3 with TRBJ2-7, with D possibly being TRBD1 or TRBD2 (5 bases each). The CDR3 runs to 15 residues. V was trimmed by 1 base and J by 6 bases, leaving 16 bases between them. Germline CDR1 and CDR2: LGHNA and YSLEER.

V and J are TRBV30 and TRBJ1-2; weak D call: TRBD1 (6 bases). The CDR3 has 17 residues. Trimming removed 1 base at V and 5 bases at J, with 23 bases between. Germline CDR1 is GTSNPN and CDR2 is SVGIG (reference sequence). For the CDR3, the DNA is TGTGCCTGGAGTGGCGGACCAGGGGCCGCTTCGATTTATGGCTACACCTTC. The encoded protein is CAWSGGPGAASIYGYTF.

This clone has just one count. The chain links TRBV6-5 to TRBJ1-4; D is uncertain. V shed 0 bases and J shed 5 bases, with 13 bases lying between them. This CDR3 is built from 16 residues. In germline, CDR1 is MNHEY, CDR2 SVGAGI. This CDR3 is CASSYSWALANEKLFF. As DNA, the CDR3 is TGTGCCAGCAGTTACTCGTGGGCTCTGGCAAATGAAAAACTGTTTTTT.

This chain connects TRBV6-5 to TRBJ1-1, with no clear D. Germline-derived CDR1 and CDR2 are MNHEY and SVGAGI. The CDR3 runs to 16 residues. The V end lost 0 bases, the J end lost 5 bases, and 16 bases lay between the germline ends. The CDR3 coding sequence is TGTGCCAGCAGTTACTCGACGGGAACAATAAGGACTGAAGCTTTCTTT. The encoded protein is CASSYSTGTIRTEAFF.

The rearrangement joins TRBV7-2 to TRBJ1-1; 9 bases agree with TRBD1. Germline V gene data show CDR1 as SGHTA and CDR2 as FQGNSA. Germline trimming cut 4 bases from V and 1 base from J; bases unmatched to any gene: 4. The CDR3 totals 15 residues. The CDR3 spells CASSSPGQGNTEAFF. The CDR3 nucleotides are TGTGCCAGCAGCTCTCCGGGACAGGGGAACACTGAAGCTTTCTTT.

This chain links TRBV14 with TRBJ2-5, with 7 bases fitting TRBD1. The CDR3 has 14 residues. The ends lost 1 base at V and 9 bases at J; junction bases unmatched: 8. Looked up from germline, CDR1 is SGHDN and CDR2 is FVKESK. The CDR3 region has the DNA TGTGCCAGCAGCCAAGTAGGGGGCCAATCGGCCCAGTACTTC. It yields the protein CASSQVGGQSAQYF.

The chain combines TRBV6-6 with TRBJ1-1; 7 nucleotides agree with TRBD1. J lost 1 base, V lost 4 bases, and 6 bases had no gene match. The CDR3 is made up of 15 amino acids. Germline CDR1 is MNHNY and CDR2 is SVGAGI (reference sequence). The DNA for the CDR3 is TGTGCCAGCAGTTCCTCCCAGGGGGGGAACACTGAAGCTTTCTTT. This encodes CASSSSQGGNTEAFF.

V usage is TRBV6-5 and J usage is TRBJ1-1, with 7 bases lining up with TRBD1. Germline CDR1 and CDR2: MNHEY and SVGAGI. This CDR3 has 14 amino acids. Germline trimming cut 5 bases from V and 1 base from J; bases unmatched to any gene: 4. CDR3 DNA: TGTGCCAGCAGTGCGGGGGACAGGAACACTGAAGCTTTCTTT. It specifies CASSAGDRNTEAFF.